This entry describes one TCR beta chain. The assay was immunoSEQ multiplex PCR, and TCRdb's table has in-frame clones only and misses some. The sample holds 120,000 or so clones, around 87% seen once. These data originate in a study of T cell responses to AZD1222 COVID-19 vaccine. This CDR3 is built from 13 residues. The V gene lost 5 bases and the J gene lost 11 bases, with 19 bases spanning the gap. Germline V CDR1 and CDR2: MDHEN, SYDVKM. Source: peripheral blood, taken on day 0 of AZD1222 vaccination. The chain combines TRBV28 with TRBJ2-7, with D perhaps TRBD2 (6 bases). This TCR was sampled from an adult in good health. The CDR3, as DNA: TGTGCCAGCAGTCGCGCGGGGCCCAGAGGTGAGTACTTC. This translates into CASSRAGPRGEYF.